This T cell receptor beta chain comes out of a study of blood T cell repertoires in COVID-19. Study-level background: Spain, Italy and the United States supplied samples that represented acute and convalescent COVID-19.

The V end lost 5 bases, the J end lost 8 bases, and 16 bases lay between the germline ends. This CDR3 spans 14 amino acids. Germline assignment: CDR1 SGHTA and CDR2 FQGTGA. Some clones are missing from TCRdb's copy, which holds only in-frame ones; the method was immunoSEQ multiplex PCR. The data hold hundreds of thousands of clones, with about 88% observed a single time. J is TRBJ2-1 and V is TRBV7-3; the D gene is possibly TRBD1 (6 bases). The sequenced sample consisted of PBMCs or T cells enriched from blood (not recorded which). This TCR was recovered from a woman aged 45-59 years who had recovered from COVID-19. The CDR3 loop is CASSGPGTPHEQFF. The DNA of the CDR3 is TGTGCCAGCAGCGGACCGGGGACACCCCATGAGCAGTTCTTC.